A selection of T cell receptor beta chains follows, all from one sample in a study of beta chain features in type 1 diabetes. Profiled with immunoSEQ multiplex PCR; TCRdb holds only in-frame clones, not every one. The table lists 250,000 or so clones, 25% to 30% of them singletons. The sequencing input was central memory CD4+ T cells from blood. These receptors originate from a man aged 25-40 years in good health. The CDR3 runs from the conserved cysteine through the conserved F or W. Fields, in order: V gene, D gene, J gene, clone size, CDR3 protein, CDR3 DNA. The D gene is left open where the match is weak. A row's size may be missing; if present it is once, few, many or a size class.

v_call: TRBV19; d_call: NA; j_call: TRBJ1-1; clone_size: few; cdr3_aa: CASTIWTEAFF; cdr3_nt: TGTGCTAGTACAATTTGGACTGAAGCTTTCTTT
v_call: TRBV2; d_call: NA; j_call: TRBJ2-1; clone_size: few; cdr3_aa: CASSAYNEQFF; cdr3_nt: TGTGCCAGCAGCGCGTACAATGAGCAGTTCTTC
v_call: TRBV14; d_call: NA; j_call: TRBJ2-3; clone_size: many; cdr3_aa: CASSQDGRDTQYF; cdr3_nt: TGTGCCAGCAGCCAAGACGGGAGAGATACGCAGTATTTT
v_call: TRBV15; d_call: TRBD2; j_call: TRBJ2-1; clone_size: NA; cdr3_aa: CATSRDHAAAGAVENEQFF; cdr3_nt: TGTGCCACCAGCAGAGATCATGCGGCAGCGGGAGCCGTGGAGAATGAGCAGTTCTTC
v_call: TRBV14; d_call: NA; j_call: TRBJ2-6; clone_size: few; cdr3_aa: CASSQDIQISGANVLTF; cdr3_nt: TGTGCCAGCAGCCAAGATATACAGATCTCTGGGGCCAACGTCCTGACTTTC
v_call: TRBV2; d_call: TRBD2; j_call: TRBJ2-1; clone_size: NA; cdr3_aa: CASNSGTSGNNEQFF; cdr3_nt: TGTGCCAGCAACTCCGGGACTAGCGGAAACAATGAGCAGTTCTTC
v_call: TRBV30; d_call: NA; j_call: TRBJ1-4; clone_size: NA; cdr3_aa: CAGQGQKAEKLFF; cdr3_nt: TGTGCGGGACAAGGACAGAAGGCTGAAAAACTGTTTTTT
v_call: TRBV30; d_call: NA; j_call: TRBJ1-2; clone_size: NA; cdr3_aa: CAWTALGVPPPTF; cdr3_nt: TGTGCCTGGACGGCCTTGGGGGTCCCTCCCCCCACCTTC
v_call: TRBV2; d_call: TRBD1; j_call: TRBJ1-6; clone_size: once; cdr3_aa: CASSDRDRDSPLHF; cdr3_nt: TGTGCCAGCAGTGACCGGGACAGGGATTCACCCCTCCACTTT
v_call: TRBV15; d_call: NA; j_call: TRBJ1-4; clone_size: NA; cdr3_aa: CATSTGGATNEKLFF; cdr3_nt: TGTGCCACCAGCACTGGGGGGGCAACTAATGAAAAACTGTTTTTT
v_call: TRBV28; d_call: NA; j_call: TRBJ2-1; clone_size: few; cdr3_aa: CASRGQSSYNEQFF; cdr3_nt: TGTGCCAGCAGGGGACAAAGCTCCTACAATGAGCAGTTCTTC